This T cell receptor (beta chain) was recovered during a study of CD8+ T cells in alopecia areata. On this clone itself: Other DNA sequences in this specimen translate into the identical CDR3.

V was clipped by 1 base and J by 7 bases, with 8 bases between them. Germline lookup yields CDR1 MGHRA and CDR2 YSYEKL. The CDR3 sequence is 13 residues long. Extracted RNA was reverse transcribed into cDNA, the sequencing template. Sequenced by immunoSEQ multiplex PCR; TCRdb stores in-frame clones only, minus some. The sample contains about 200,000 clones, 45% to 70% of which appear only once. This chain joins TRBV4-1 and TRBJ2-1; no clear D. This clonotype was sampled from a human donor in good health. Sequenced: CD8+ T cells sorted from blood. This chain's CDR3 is CASSQGSGNEQFF. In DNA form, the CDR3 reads TGCGCCAGCAGCCAAGGGTCCGGAAATGAGCAGTTCTTC.